The 32 T cell receptor beta chains listed next were all sequenced from one sample in a study of identical twins. TCRdb processed the 5' RACE reads anew with MiXCR; each CDR3 protein has one entry. The repertoire has around 1.7 million distinct CDR3 sequences, around a third of them found once; the top ten carry approximately 0.29%. The sample comprised cord blood. These receptors came from a newborn girl in good health.

This chain links TRBV3-1 with TRBJ2-7; TRBD2 matches 9 bases. V shed 3 bases and J 2 bases; nucleotides not matched to a gene: 5. CDR1 and CDR2 from the germline V gene are LGHDT and YNNKEL (reference sequence). The CDR3 length is 15 residues. CDR3 region: CASSHSLAGPYEQYF. Written as DNA, the CDR3 is TGTGCCAGCAGCCACTCACTAGCGGGTCCCTACGAGCAGTACTTC.

This chain connects TRBV7-9 to TRBJ1-5; TRBD1 agrees at 7 bases. CDR3 length equals 14 residues. CDR1 SEHNR and CDR2 FQNEAQ come from the germline V gene (reference sequence). Trimming cost V 5 bases and J 7 bases; bases outside gene matches: 8. The CDR3 region is CASSLTGDAQPQHF. Written as DNA, the CDR3 is TGTGCCAGCAGCCTTACAGGGGATGCGCAGCCCCAGCATTTT. Using reference TRBV7-9 and TRBJ1-5 for the parts outside the CDR3, the full variable domain is DTGVSQNPRHKITKRGQNVTFRCDPISEHNRLYWYRQTLGQGPEFLTYFQNEAQLEKSRLLSDRFSAERPKGSFSTLEIQRTEQGDSAMYLCASSLTGDAQPQHFGDGTRLSIL.

At least ten counts were recorded for this clonotype. The chain employs TRBV4-2 and TRBJ1-2; perhaps TRBD1 as D (6 bases). Germline V gene lookup returns CDR1 LGHNA and CDR2 YNFKEQ. V lost 0 bases, J lost 5 bases, and 13 bases lay in between. CDR3 length: 15 amino acids. CDR3 in DNA: TGTGCCAGCAGCCAAGATACTGGGGGCTCGTATGGCTACACCTTC. This sequence encodes CASSQDTGGSYGYTF.

The genes are TRBV24-1 and TRBJ2-3; 10 bases align to TRBD2. With 3 bases clipped from V and 14 bases from J, the junction kept 10 bases outside the gene matches. The CDR3 is 14 amino acids. Germline assignment: CDR1 KGHDR and CDR2 SFDVKD. CDR3 region: CATSDVSGRFQLYF. In nucleotides, the CDR3 is TGTGCCACCAGTGATGTTAGCGGGAGGTTCCAGCTGTATTTT.

V is TRBV20-1 and J is TRBJ2-3; 15 bases align to TRBD2. The CDR3 covers 19 residues. CDR1 DFQATT and CDR2 SNEGSKA come from the germline V gene (reference sequence). V shed 5 bases and J 2 bases; nucleotides not matched to a gene: 14. Here the CDR3 reads CSAGLAGGPWTIDTDTQYF. The CDR3, as DNA: TGCAGTGCTGGACTAGCGGGGGGGCCTTGGACGATAGACACAGATACGCAGTATTTT.

The chain is built from TRBV5-8 and TRBJ1-5; 8 bases line up with TRBD1. The CDR3 extends over 14 amino acids. CDR1 and CDR2 (germline): SGHTS, YDEGEE. Trimming removed 0 bases from V and 7 bases from J; junction bases left unmatched: 3. For the CDR3, the DNA is TGTGCCAGCAGCTTGGATGGACAGGGCCAGCCCCAGCATTTT. Protein sequence: CASSLDGQGQPQHF. Filled out from reference TRBV5-8 and TRBJ1-5, the complete variable domain reads EAGVTQSPTHLIKTRGQQATLRCSPISGHTSVYWYQQALGLGLQFLLWYDEGEERNRGNFPPRFSGRQFPNYSSELNVNALELEDSALYLCASSLDGQGQPQHFGDGTRLSIL.

Only a few counts were recorded for this clonotype. The J gene is TRBJ2-3, the V gene TRBV10-3; TRBD2 matches at 16 bases. V lost 6 bases to trimming and J lost 2 bases; unmatched junction nucleotides: 11. This CDR3 region has 19 residues. Germline V gene sequence: CDR1 ENHRY, CDR2 SYGVKD. The CDR3 loop is CAIRRSSGTSGRATDTQYF. In DNA form, the CDR3 reads TGTGCCATCAGAAGGAGCTCCGGGACTAGCGGGAGGGCCACAGATACGCAGTATTTT.

The chain has TRBV28 and TRBJ2-7; TRBD2 matches at 11 bases. This CDR3 region has 14 residues. V was clipped by 8 bases and J by 0 bases; unmatched bases: 3. Per germline, CDR1 MDHEN and CDR2 SYDVKM. The CDR3 region has the DNA TGTGCCAGCGGGGGACTAGCGGTCTCCTACGAGCAGTACTTC. It is translated as CASGGLAVSYEQYF.

Only a few counts were recorded for this clonotype. This sequence joins TRBV5-1 and TRBJ1-2, with unresolved D. Trimming left V 1 base short and J 2 bases short, with 9 bases between. The CDR3 covers 14 residues. Germline V gives CDR1 SGHRS, CDR2 YFSETQ. CDR3 DNA: TGCGCCAGCAGCTTGCGAGAGTCCAACTATGGCTACACCTTC. Translating it yields CASSLRESNYGYTF. Full variable domain (missing parts from reference TRBV5-1 and TRBJ1-2): KAGVTQTPRYLIKTRGQQVTLSCSPISGHRSVSWYQQTPGQGLQFLFEYFSETQRNKGNFPGRFSGRQFSNSRSEMNVSTLELGDSALYLCASSLRESNYGYTFGSGTRLTVV.

This chain links TRBV3-1 with TRBJ2-3, with 12 bases that match TRBD2. After removal of 4 bases from V and 0 bases from J, the junction contained 11 bases not matched to a gene. Germline V lookup: CDR1 LGHDT, CDR2 YNNKEL (reference sequence). There are 19 residues in the CDR3. CDR3 nucleotide sequence: TGTGCCAGCAGCCGATATCTAGCGGGAGGGGTCCCTAGCACAGATACGCAGTATTTT. Amino acid sequence: CASSRYLAGGVPSTDTQYF.

This rearrangement joins TRBV4-2 to TRBJ2-3; 9 nucleotides match TRBD2. The CDR3 length is 16 residues. The germline V gene has CDR1 LGHNA and CDR2 YNFKEQ. Trimming cost V 1 base and J 1 base; bases outside gene matches: 3. CDR3 coding DNA: TGTGCCAGCAGCCAAGCTAGCGGGACTCGCACAGATACGCAGTATTTT. Amino acids: CASSQASGTRTDTQYF.

Many counts were recorded for this clonotype. V is TRBV9 and J is TRBJ1-1; D ambiguous. CDR3 length: 13 amino acids. V gave up 0 bases and J gave up 1 base, with 4 bases separating them. Germline-derived CDR1 and CDR2 are SGDLS and YYNGEE. The CDR3 spells CASSVGRNTEAFF. CDR3 in DNA: TGTGCCAGCAGCGTAGGGCGGAACACTGAAGCTTTCTTT.

This clonotype has more than one count but fewer than ten. This chain uses TRBV18 with TRBJ2-5, with D tentatively TRBD1 or TRBD2 (5 bases each). The germline CDR1 and CDR2 sequences are KGHSH and LQKENI. The V gene lost 4 bases and the J gene lost 1 base, with 13 bases spanning the gap. This CDR3 contains 15 residues. In nucleotides, the CDR3 is TGTGCCAGCTCACTTAATTCCGGGGCCCAAGAGACCCAGTACTTC. This sequence encodes CASSLNSGAQETQYF.

Details on this clonotype: At one end the junction does not follow the germline gene, possibly because of a read error. The V and J genes are TRBV6-1 and TRBJ1-2; 7 bases align to TRBD1. CDR3 length equals 15 residues. In germline, CDR1 is MNHNS, CDR2 SASEGT. CDR3 DNA sequence: TGTGCCAGCAGTGAAGAGTGGGACAGTTACTATGGCTGCACCTTC. It translates to CASSEEWDSYYGCTF.

The chain links TRBV20-1 to TRBJ2-4, with 10 nucleotides matching TRBD2. CDR1 is DFQATT, CDR2 SNEGSKA, per germline (reference sequence). The V segment lost 0 bases and the J segment 4 bases; nucleotides outside the gene matches: 3. CDR3 length: 15 residues. The CDR3 loop is CSAREGLARKNIQYF. The CDR3 DNA follows: TGCAGTGCTAGAGAGGGACTAGCGCGGAAAAACATTCAGTACTTC.

This clonotype came up a few times. The rearrangement joins TRBV25-1 to TRBJ2-1; a possible D gene is TRBD2 (5 bases). Germline lookup yields CDR1 MGHDK and CDR2 SYGVNS. This CDR3 spans 12 amino acids. CDR3 sequence (DNA): TGTGCGACCATTACGAATACGGGGTTACAGTTCTTC. Translating gives CATITNTGLQFF.

This clonotype has more than one count but fewer than ten. This chain uses TRBV5-1 with TRBJ2-1; the match to TRBD2 covers 14 bases. The CDR3 spans 17 residues. J was trimmed by 4 bases and V by 4 bases; bases with no gene match: 7. Germline assignment: CDR1 SGHRS and CDR2 YFSETQ. The CDR3 DNA sequence: TGCGCCAGCAGCACGGGACTAGCGGGAGCCCTTTACAATGAGCAGTTCTTC. Translation: CASSTGLAGALYNEQFF.

This clonotype was counted many times. V and J are TRBV27 and TRBJ1-5; unclear D gene. Trimming pared 6 bases from V and 4 bases from J, leaving 10 bases between. This CDR3 comprises 13 residues. The V gene's germline CDR1 is MNHEY and CDR2 SMNVEV (reference sequence). The CDR3 DNA follows: TGTGCCAGCAGCTTAGTCCGGAATCAGCCCCAGCATTTT. This translates into CASSLVRNQPQHF.

V usage is TRBV20-1 and J usage is TRBJ1-5; 8 bases fit TRBD1. J lost 5 bases, V lost 4 bases, and 4 bases had no gene match. CDR1 is DFQATT, CDR2 SNEGSKA, per germline (reference sequence). The CDR3 has 13 residues. CDR3 coding DNA: TGCAGTGCTACTGAGACAGGGGATCAGCCCCAGCATTTT. Its translation: CSATETGDQPQHF.

The chain couples TRBV11-2 to TRBJ1-1; maybe TRBD1 (6 bases). V was clipped by 5 bases and J by 1 base, with 20 bases between them. Germline V gives CDR1 SGHAT, CDR2 FQNNGV. This CDR3 spans 17 amino acids. The CDR3, as DNA: TGTGCCAGCAGCGTTAGCTTTTCGACAGGTTCGAACACTGAAGCTTTCTTT. Its protein is CASSVSFSTGSNTEAFF. The whole variable domain, filled in from reference TRBV11-2 and TRBJ1-1, reads EAGVAQSPRYKIIEKRQSVAFWCNPISGHATLYWYQQILGQGPKLLIQFQNNGVVDDSQLPKDRFSAERLKGVDSTLKIQPAKLEDSAVYLCASSVSFSTGSNTEAFFGQGTRLTVV.

V and J are TRBV19 and TRBJ1-6; a weak D match, TRBD1 (6 bases). Per germline, CDR1 LNHDA and CDR2 SQIVND (reference sequence). V lost 7 bases to trimming and J lost 0 bases, with 10 bases between them. This CDR3 spans 15 amino acids. This CDR3 is CASTDSYSYNSPLHF. CDR3 in DNA: TGTGCCAGTACGGACAGTTACTCCTATAATTCACCCCTCCACTTT.

V is TRBV4-2 and J is TRBJ2-7, with 8 bases lining up with TRBD1. CDR1 is LGHNA and CDR2 is YNFKEQ in the germline V gene. There are 16 residues in the CDR3. The ends lost 1 base at V and 7 bases at J; junction bases unmatched: 12. The CDR3 nucleotides are TGTGCCAGCAGCCAAGCACGGACAGGGCCATTACATGAGCAGTACTTC. Amino acid sequence: CASSQARTGPLHEQYF.

The CDR3 here is CASSRDAFYNSPLHF. DNA of the CDR3: TGTGCCAGCAGTAGGGACGCCTTTTATAATTCACCCCTCCACTTT. The chain carries TRBV3-1 and TRBJ1-6, with TRBD1 as a possible D gene (5 bases). In germline, CDR1 is LGHDT, CDR2 YNNKEL (reference sequence). The CDR3 sequence is 15 residues long. Trimming cost V 6 bases and J 4 bases, with 13 bases left between them.

In regard to this clonotype: One end of the junction does not line up with germline, which may come from a read error. The V gene is TRBV3-1, the J gene TRBJ2-5; 7 bases map to TRBD2. CDR1 is LGHDT, CDR2 YNNKEL, per germline (reference sequence). This CDR3 contains 14 residues. For the CDR3, the DNA is TGTGCCAGCAGCCACGCTAGCGGTTCAGAGACCCGGTACTTC. It encodes CASSHASGSETRYF.

The V call is TRBV7-2, the J call TRBJ2-1; 8 bases line up with TRBD2. The germline V gene encodes CDR1 SGHTA and CDR2 FQGNSA. Unmatched junction bases numbered 9, after V lost 2 bases and J lost 15 bases. There are 13 residues in the CDR3. This chain's CDR3 is CASSLRVREAAFF. CDR3 nucleotide sequence: TGTGCCAGCAGCTTAAGGGTGCGGGAGGCTGCGTTCTTC.

The V and J genes are TRBV25-1 and TRBJ1-4; unclear D gene. Germline CDR1 MGHDK, CDR2 SYGVNS. V lost 0 bases and J lost 0, with 8 bases in between. The CDR3 totals 16 residues. This CDR3 is CASSEYRSSTNEKLFF. CDR3 DNA: TGTGCCAGCAGTGAATACAGGTCCTCAACTAATGAAAAACTGTTTTTT.

This rearrangement joins TRBV6-1 to TRBJ2-7; TRBD2 might be the D (5 bases). Germline V lookup: CDR1 MNHNS, CDR2 SASEGT. The CDR3 consists of 15 residues. Trimming pared 5 bases from V and 3 bases from J, leaving 17 bases between. The CDR3 sequence: CASSLEGQVGYEQYF. CDR3 in DNA: TGTGCCAGCAGTTTAGAGGGCCAAGTAGGCTACGAGCAGTACTTC.

The chain employs TRBV7-8 and TRBJ2-4; the match to TRBD1 covers 11 bases. The J call is in doubt because the DNA end fits TRBJ2-7 better. From germline, CDR1 is SGHVS and CDR2 FQNEAQ. The CDR3 contains 15 residues. This CDR3 reads CASSLAGTGGLEQYF. CDR3 bases: TGTGCCAGCAGCTTAGCCGGGACAGGGGGTCTCGAGCAGTACTTC.

The chain is built from TRBV3-1 and TRBJ2-3; tentatively, D is TRBD2 (6 bases). The V end was cut by 4 bases, the J end by 2 bases, with 16 bases between. CDR1 and CDR2 (germline): LGHDT, YNNKEL (reference sequence). This CDR3 contains 16 residues. CDR3 residues: CASSPVGSGLTDTQYF. CDR3 bases: TGTGCCAGCAGCCCAGTTGGTAGCGGACTCACAGATACGCAGTATTTT.

This clonotype was seen ten or more times. The chain has TRBV6-1 and TRBJ2-7; 11 nucleotides align to TRBD2. Trimming cost V 5 bases and J 0 bases; bases outside gene matches: 6. Germline CDR1 MNHNS, CDR2 SASEGT. This CDR3 spans 16 amino acids. CDR3 sequence reads: CASSYGLAGPSYEQYF. DNA of the CDR3: TGTGCCAGCAGTTACGGACTAGCGGGCCCCTCCTACGAGCAGTACTTC.

This clonotype turned up a few times. The chain employs TRBV9 and TRBJ2-1, with 8 nucleotides matching TRBD2. The V and J ends lost 4 bases and 5 bases, in that order; junction bases with no gene match: 5. This CDR3 spans 14 amino acids. Looked up from germline, CDR1 is SGDLS and CDR2 is YYNGEE. The DNA for the CDR3 is TGTGCCAGCAGCCGCTTGACTAGCGACAATGAGCAGTTCTTC. Encoded protein: CASSRLTSDNEQFF. Full variable domain (rest looked up from reference TRBV9 and TRBJ2-1): DSGVTQTPKHLITATGQRVTLRCSPRSGDLSVYWYQQSLDQGLQFLIQYYNGEERAKGNILERFSAQQFPDLHSELNLSSLELGDSALYFCASSRLTSDNEQFFGPGTRLTVL.

The chain combines TRBV13 with TRBJ1-2, with D possibly matching TRBD1 (6 bases). V was pared by 1 base and J by 3 bases, with 15 bases between. The CDR3 length is 16 residues. Germline values: CDR1 PRHDT, CDR2 FYEKMQ (reference sequence). The CDR3 loop is CASSLARTVVHYGYTF. Here the CDR3 DNA reads TGTGCCAGCAGCTTAGCCCGGACAGTGGTACACTATGGCTACACCTTC.